This entry lists 23 T cell receptor beta chains sequenced from one sample in a study of early T cells in non-severe SARS-CoV-2 infection. One entry per CDR3 protein, called by TCRdb with MiXCR from the 5' RACE reads. The sample records fewer than 75,000 distinct CDR3 sequences, around 21% being singletons. The specimen was whole blood, collected at baseline. Source of these receptors: an adult who was a healthcare worker with PCR-confirmed SARS-CoV-2 infection or an uninfected control (not recorded which).

This clonotype was found a few times. This chain links TRBV29-1 with TRBJ1-5; D remains unclear. This CDR3 region has 12 residues. Germline CDR1 is SQVTM and CDR2 is ANQGSEA. V lost 4 bases to trimming and J lost 2 bases, with 6 bases between them. In DNA form, the CDR3 reads TGCAGCGTTGGGGCAGGCAATCAGCCCCAGCATTTT. Its translation is CSVGAGNQPQHF. Complete variable domain (other parts from reference TRBV29-1 and TRBJ1-5): SAVISQKPSRDICQRGTSLTIQCQVDSQVTMMFWYRQQPGQSLTLIATANQGSEATYESGFVIDKFPISRPNLTFSTLTVSNMSPEDSSIYLCSVGAGNQPQHFGDGTRLSIL.

This clonotype was seen only a few times. The genes are TRBV27 and TRBJ1-5; D is possibly TRBD1 (5 bases). Germline V lookup: CDR1 MNHEY, CDR2 SMNVEV (reference sequence). V lost 2 bases, J lost 2 bases, and 13 bases lay in between. This CDR3 contains 16 residues. For the CDR3, the DNA is TGTGCCAGCAGTTTAGGGGGAGGATCTGGCAATCAGCCCCAGCATTTT. It specifies CASSLGGGSGNQPQHF.

For this clonotype: Being one base from a much bigger clone, this may be a read error. This chain uses TRBV3-1 with TRBJ2-6; D remains ambiguous. Germline CDR1 LGHDT, CDR2 YNNKEL (reference sequence). The CDR3 has 14 amino acids. Trimming stripped 4 bases from V and 1 base from J, with 5 bases between. CDR3 residues: CASSPQSGANVLTF. The CDR3 region has the DNA TGTGCCAGCAGCCCCCAATCTGGGGCCAACGTCCTGACTTTC.

The J gene is TRBJ2-1, the V gene TRBV6-6; 7 bases fit TRBD2. The junction had 11 bases not matched to a gene; V was cut back by 2 bases and J by 7 bases. Germline assignment: CDR1 MNHNY and CDR2 SVGAGI (reference sequence). This CDR3 is built from 16 residues. CDR3 coding DNA: TGTGCCAGCAGTTACCCCCGGGGGGAAGCGGGAAATGAGCAGTTCTTC. Its translation: CASSYPRGEAGNEQFF.

In its sample, this clonotype was seen a few times. The chain uses TRBV3-1 and TRBJ2-2; D possibly uses TRBD1 or TRBD2 (5 bases each). The CDR3 has 18 amino acids. The germline CDR1 and CDR2 sequences are LGHDT and YNNKEL (reference sequence). The V end lost 1 base, the J end lost 1 base, and 16 bases lay between the germline ends. The CDR3 sequence: CASSQVGTAEKNTGELFF. Written as DNA, the CDR3 is TGTGCCAGCAGCCAAGTTGGGACGGCAGAGAAGAACACCGGGGAGCTGTTTTTT.

This clonotype turned up a few times. This chain joins TRBV5-4 and TRBJ2-7; TRBD2 matches 9 bases. CDR3 size: 14 residues. J lost 6 bases, V lost 0 bases, and 4 bases had no gene match. Germline CDR1 reads SGHNT; CDR2 reads YYREEE (reference sequence). As DNA, the CDR3 is TGTGCCAGCAGCTTGGCTAGCGGGGTGTCCGAGCAGTACTTC. Its translation: CASSLASGVSEQYF.

Here the CDR3 DNA reads TGCAGCGCCCCACCAGCGGGGGGGCCAATCAATGAGCAGTTCTTC. Protein product: CSAPPAGGPINEQFF. The V call is TRBV29-1, the J call TRBJ2-1, with 10 bases identical to TRBD2. Germline CDR1 is SQVTM and CDR2 is ANQGSEA. V was clipped by 7 bases and J by 6 bases; unmatched bases: 12. CDR3 length: 15 amino acids.

The chain employs TRBV6-1 and TRBJ2-3; D unclear. The V end lost 6 bases, the J end lost 5 bases, and 15 bases lay between the germline ends. This CDR3 contains 14 residues. Germline V gene sequence: CDR1 MNHNS, CDR2 SASEGT. The CDR3 DNA follows: TGTGCCAGCAGCGATGGGCCTTCGGGAGATACGCAGTATTTT. This translates into CASSDGPSGDTQYF.

The chain carries TRBV4-1 and TRBJ1-2; 8 nucleotides agree with TRBD1. The ends lost 3 bases at V and 6 bases at J; junction bases unmatched: 9. The V gene's germline CDR1 is MGHRA and CDR2 YSYEKL. The CDR3 extends over 15 amino acids. CDR3 sequence (DNA): TGCGCCAGCAGCCAGCTCCCAAGGACAGGGAATGGCTACACCTTC. Translated, it gives CASSQLPRTGNGYTF.

There are a few counts of this clonotype. The chain is built from TRBV28 and TRBJ2-5, with D unresolved. The germline V gene has CDR1 MDHEN and CDR2 SYDVKM. This CDR3 has 12 amino acids. Trimming shortened V by 1 base and J by 4 bases, and 4 bases separated the two germline ends. CDR3 DNA sequence: TGTGCCAGCAGTTTATTGAGAGAGACCCAGTACTTC. Residues: CASSLLRETQYF.

This clonotype has only a few counts. This chain connects TRBV7-8 to TRBJ1-1, with a weak D call TRBD1 (5 bases). Trimming removed 4 bases from V and 3 bases from J, with 9 bases in between. The CDR3 is 13 amino acids. Germline CDR1 is SGHVS and CDR2 is FQNEAQ. This CDR3 reads CASSSGAYTEAFF. The CDR3 bases are TGTGCCAGCAGCTCCGGGGCGTACACTGAAGCTTTCTTT.

V usage is TRBV4-1 and J usage is TRBJ1-4, with D hard to call. The CDR3 totals 12 residues. Per the germline V gene, CDR1 is MGHRA and CDR2 is YSYEKL. The V gene lost 1 base and the J gene lost 10 bases, with 7 bases spanning the gap. CDR3 amino acids: CASSQAGGKLFF. The DNA of the CDR3 is TGCGCCAGCAGCCAAGCTGGCGGAAAACTGTTTTTT.

This clonotype was seen only a few times. The J gene is TRBJ1-1, the V gene TRBV14; D is undetermined. V was trimmed by 2 bases and J by 3 bases, leaving 1 base between them. The CDR3 consists of 11 residues. Per germline, CDR1 SGHDN and CDR2 FVKESK. CDR3 sequence reads: CASSQYTEAFF. CDR3 nucleotides: TGTGCCAGCAGCCAATACACTGAAGCTTTCTTT.

The genes are TRBV20-1 and TRBJ2-3; 9 bases are shared with TRBD2. This CDR3 comprises 15 residues. Germline CDR1 DFQATT, CDR2 SNEGSKA (reference sequence). Trimming took 2 bases from V and 2 from J; bases not matched to a gene: 5. CDR3 nucleotides: TGCAGTGCTAGACTGCGGGGGGGCCTCACAGATACGCAGTATTTT. Translation gives CSARLRGGLTDTQYF.

This chain uses TRBV6-6 with TRBJ2-1; 12 positions agree with TRBD1. The germline CDR1 and CDR2 sequences are MNHNY and SVGAGI (reference sequence). The CDR3 sequence is 15 residues long. The V segment lost 8 bases and the J segment 7 bases; nucleotides outside the gene matches: 9. DNA of the CDR3: TGTGCCAGCGAGGCCGGGACAGGGGGCACGAATGAGCAGTTCTTC. Its protein product is CASEAGTGGTNEQFF.

This clonotype has only a few counts. This chain's CDR3 is CASSLGENTEAFF. The CDR3 DNA is TGTGCCAGCAGCTTGGGGGAGAACACTGAAGCTTTCTTT. The chain carries TRBV7-9 and TRBJ1-1; weak D call: TRBD1 (5 bases). Germline V gene sequence: CDR1 SEHNR, CDR2 FQNEAQ (reference sequence). V was trimmed by 3 bases and J by 1 base, leaving 6 bases between them. The CDR3 runs 13 residues.

This chain connects TRBV6-1 to TRBJ2-4; 8 nucleotides line up with TRBD1. The V and J ends lost 8 bases and 9 bases, in that order; junction bases with no gene match: 9. Germline CDR1 and CDR2: MNHNS and SASEGT. This CDR3 is 13 amino acids long. For the CDR3, the DNA is TGTGCCAGCCAGGACAGGGATCTTCTCATTCAGTACTTC. It codes for CASQDRDLLIQYF.

The J gene is TRBJ1-1, the V gene TRBV5-4, with D perhaps matching TRBD1 (6 bases). CDR1 and CDR2 (germline): SGHNT, YYREEE (reference sequence). Deletions cut 5 bases from V and 4 bases from J, with 15 bases between. This CDR3 is built from 14 residues. The DNA for the CDR3 is TGTGCCAGCAGAGACCTGGGGGCCCGCACTGAAGCTTTCTTT. Its protein is CASRDLGARTEAFF. The full variable domain, completed using reference TRBV5-4 and TRBJ1-1, is ETGVTQSPTHLIKTRGQQVTLRCSSQSGHNTVSWYQQALGQGPQFIFQYYREEENGRGNFPPRFSGLQFPNYSSELNVNALELDDSALYLCASRDLGARTEAFFGQGTRLTVV.

The chain's CDR3 is CASSVAGGGSSYEQYF. The DNA for the CDR3 is TGTGCCAGCAGCGTAGCAGGAGGCGGAAGCTCCTACGAGCAGTACTTC. This rearrangement joins TRBV9 to TRBJ2-7, with a tentative D call TRBD2 (5 bases). Trimming pared 0 bases from V and 0 bases from J, leaving 13 bases between. Germline lookup yields CDR1 SGDLS and CDR2 YYNGEE. The CDR3 is 16 amino acids.

The chain has TRBV7-6 and TRBJ1-1; weak D call: TRBD1 (6 bases). The CDR3 is 17 residues long. V was trimmed by 4 bases and J by 11 bases, leaving 29 bases between them. The germline CDR1 and CDR2 sequences are SGHVS and FNYEAQ. The CDR3 is CASSSSISGTLSGPAFF. CDR3 in DNA: TGTGCCAGCAGCTCTAGTATCTCCGGGACATTAAGTGGGCCGGCTTTCTTT.

This clonotype came up a few times. CDR3 loop: CASSLEGGAGTQYF. CDR3 DNA sequence: TGTGCCAGCAGCTTAGAGGGGGGCGCCGGGACCCAGTACTTC. The J gene is TRBJ2-5, the V gene TRBV11-2; D is possibly TRBD1 or TRBD2 (6 bases each). The germline V gene has CDR1 SGHAT and CDR2 FQNNGV. The CDR3 contains 14 residues. The germline V and J ends were trimmed by 0 bases and 7 bases, with 12 bases remaining between them.

The chain employs TRBV12-3 or TRBV12-4 and TRBJ2-2; 7 nucleotides agree with TRBD1. V trimming: 6 bases; J trimming: 7 bases; junction bases outside the gene matches: 8. The CDR3 is 14 residues long. CDR3 DNA: TGTGCCAGCAGAGAAGACAGGGTAAACGGGGAGCTGTTTTTT. It is translated as CASREDRVNGELFF.

The table lists this clonotype with a few counts. V usage is TRBV20-1 and J usage is TRBJ1-2, with D possibly TRBD1 on 6 matching bases. Looked up from germline, CDR1 is DFQATT and CDR2 is SNEGSKA (reference sequence). This CDR3 has 15 amino acids. V gave up 3 bases and J gave up 2 bases, with 16 bases separating them. DNA of the CDR3: TGCAGTGCTAGCTCCCGGGGGGGGGCGAACTATGGCTACACCTTC. Its translation is CSASSRGGANYGYTF.